One and the same sample provided the 8 T cell receptor beta chains below, sequenced in a study of T cell responses to AZD1222 COVID-19 vaccine. Here immunoSEQ multiplex PCR was the method, and the copy in TCRdb shows in-frame clones only, minus some. The data show about 79,000 clones, around 90% seen once. Sequencing used peripheral blood, obtained on day 0 of MenACWY control vaccination. The source is an adult in good health.

V and J are TRBV7-2 and TRBJ2-7; D could derive from TRBD1 or TRBD2 (7 bases each). With 2 bases removed from V and 5 bases from J, the gap between germline ends came to 22 bases. In germline, CDR1 is SGHTA, CDR2 FQGNSA. The CDR3 is made up of 17 amino acids. The CDR3 DNA reads as TGTGCCAGCAGCTTACTGAGACAGGGAGGGTTAGGCGACGAGCAGTACTTC. It encodes CASSLLRQGGLGDEQYF. Full variable domain (outside the CDR3, taken from reference TRBV7-2 and TRBJ2-7): GAGVSQSPSNKVTEKGKDVELRCDPISGHTALYWYRQSLGQGLEFLIYFQGNSAPDKSGLPSDRFSAERTGGSVSTLTIQRTQQEDSAVYLCASSLLRQGGLGDEQYFGPGTRLTVT.

The chain carries TRBV9 and TRBJ2-5; 7 bases are shared with TRBD1. This CDR3 is built from 16 residues. The germline CDR1 and CDR2 sequences are SGDLS and YYNGEE. The J segment lost 1 base and the V segment lost 0 bases, leaving 6 bases of the junction unmatched. The CDR3 region is CASSVGQGPGQETQYF. The CDR3 bases are TGTGCCAGCAGCGTAGGACAGGGCCCCGGCCAAGAGACCCAGTACTTC.

The chain employs TRBV4-1 and TRBJ2-3, with D maybe TRBD1 (5 bases). The CDR3 consists of 16 residues. From germline, CDR1 is MGHRA and CDR2 YSYEKL. V was shortened by 1 base and J by 2 bases, with 13 bases between the two germline ends. CDR3 loop: CASSQAGHLITDTQYF. The CDR3 DNA reads as TGCGCCAGCAGCCAAGCAGGACACTTGATCACAGATACGCAGTATTTT.

The gene calls are TRBV7-2 and TRBJ1-4; the match to TRBD1 covers 8 bases. CDR3 length: 16 amino acids. In germline, CDR1 is SGHTA, CDR2 FQGNSA. V shed 5 bases and J 2 bases; nucleotides not matched to a gene: 7. The CDR3 loop is CASSNQGALTNEKLFF. CDR3 in DNA: TGTGCCAGCAGCAATCAGGGGGCGCTCACTAATGAAAAACTGTTTTTT.

The genes are TRBV5-6 and TRBJ1-6; 7 positions agree with TRBD1. Per the germline V gene, CDR1 is SGHDT and CDR2 is YYEEEE. V dropped 0 bases and J dropped 9; count of bases not matched to a gene: 15. This CDR3 is 18 amino acids long. The CDR3 is CASSLGQGITLRFSPLHF. For the CDR3, the DNA is TGTGCCAGCAGCTTGGGACAGGGAATAACCCTACGATTTTCACCCCTCCACTTT.

The gene calls are TRBV18 and TRBJ1-5, with D maybe TRBD1 (6 bases). This CDR3 comprises 18 residues. V lost 6 bases and J lost 0, with 21 bases in between. Germline V CDR1 and CDR2: KGHSH, LQKENI. The CDR3 coding sequence is TGTGCCAGCTCCCGTCAGGGGATTAGTGAGATTAGCAATCAGCCCCAGCATTTT. This codes for CASSRQGISEISNQPQHF.

The CDR3 region is CASSDAGDANEKLFF. Written as DNA, the CDR3 is TGTGCCAGTAGCGACGCCGGGGATGCTAATGAAAAACTGTTTTTT. This rearrangement joins TRBV19 to TRBJ1-4, with D unresolved. The CDR3 has 15 residues. V was clipped by 6 bases and J by 3 bases, with 14 bases between them. Looked up from germline, CDR1 is LNHDA and CDR2 is SQIVND (reference sequence).

The rearrangement uses TRBV3-1 (or the pseudogene TRBV3-2) and TRBJ1-1; the D gene is possibly TRBD1 (6 bases). Germline CDR1 LGHDT, CDR2 YNNKEL (reference sequence). V lost 3 bases, J lost 3 bases, and 14 bases lay in between. The CDR3 consists of 15 residues. In DNA form, the CDR3 reads TGTGCCAGCAGCCAGAGTAGGGGGGCGGACACTGAAGCTTTCTTT. Translating gives CASSQSRGADTEAFF.